This entry lists 22 T cell receptor beta chains sequenced from one sample in a study of OX40 agonist ivuxolimab in advanced cancers. Produced via immunoSEQ multiplex PCR; TCRdb's table is partial and in-frame only. This sample yields roughly 76,000 clones, of which about 79% are seen a single time; 1.1% belongs to the top ten. Material: CD4+ or CD8+ T cells sorted from blood, obtained in a trial of the OX40 agonist ivuxolimab. The receptors shown here come from an adult with an advanced solid tumor such as melanoma, head and neck, liver or kidney cancer.

The chain carries TRBV20-1 and TRBJ1-2; D not resolved. Trimming removed 8 bases at V and 0 bases at J, with 7 bases between. Germline-derived CDR1 and CDR2 are DFQATT and SNEGSKA (reference sequence). CDR3 size: 11 residues. The chain's CDR3 is CSILSNYGYTF. In DNA, the CDR3 is TGCAGTATTTTGTCTAACTATGGCTACACCTTC.

The chain has TRBV11-2 and TRBJ2-3; D call uncertain. The germline CDR1 and CDR2 sequences are SGHAT and FQNNGV. The CDR3 sequence is 12 residues long. Trimming removed 1 base from V and 7 bases from J, with 6 bases in between. The CDR3 region has the DNA TGTGCCAGCAGCTTAGTGCTACATACGCAGTATTTT. This gives the protein CASSLVLHTQYF.

This chain links TRBV6-6 with TRBJ2-3; perhaps TRBD1 as D (5 bases). The CDR3 is made up of 15 amino acids. Germline V CDR1 and CDR2: MNHNY, SVGAGI (reference sequence). The V gene lost 2 bases and the J gene lost 3 bases, with 12 bases spanning the gap. Here the CDR3 DNA reads TGTGCCAGCAGTTACCGGCAGGGCAGTACAGATACGCAGTATTTT. It is translated as CASSYRQGSTDTQYF.

The chain links TRBV6-5 to TRBJ2-2; 7 bases line up with TRBD1. V shed 8 bases, J shed 9 bases, and the junction held 6 bases outside the gene matches. Germline V gives CDR1 MNHEY, CDR2 SVGAGI. The length of the CDR3 is 12 residues. The CDR3 coding sequence is TGTGCCAGCGTGGGACAGAGCTGGGAGCTGTTTTTT. As protein: CASVGQSWELFF.

This clone is a singleton in its sample. The chain has TRBV5-4 and TRBJ2-3, with 10 nucleotides matching TRBD2. V shed 0 bases and J 4 bases; nucleotides not matched to a gene: 8. The CDR3 sequence is 17 residues long. The germline gives CDR1 SGHNT, CDR2 YYREEE (reference sequence). CDR3 bases: TGTGCCAGCAGCTTGGTGGTAGCGGGGGGTATGTCAGATACGCAGTATTTT. Its translation is CASSLVVAGGMSDTQYF.

The chain links TRBV4-1 to TRBJ2-1; D remains unclear. Trimming took 1 base from V and 3 from J, leaving 4 bases between them. Germline CDR1 is MGHRA and CDR2 is YSYEKL. CDR3 size: 13 residues. The CDR3 loop reads CASSQGGYNEQFF. In DNA, the CDR3 is TGCGCCAGCAGCCAAGGGGGCTACAATGAGCAGTTCTTC.

This clone was seen once. The rearrangement links TRBV29-1 to TRBJ1-2, with TRBD1 matching over 8 bases. CDR3 size: 14 residues. Germline values: CDR1 SQVTM, CDR2 ANQGSEA. Trimming at V came to 3 bases and at J to 4 bases, leaving 7 bases not matched to a gene. The CDR3 bases are TGCAGCGTTGACGGGTCCGGGACAGGCTATGGCTACACCTTC. It encodes CSVDGSGTGYGYTF.

The V gene is TRBV7-9, the J gene TRBJ1-6; D perhaps matches TRBD1 (5 bases). V was pared by 2 bases and J by 7 bases, with 18 bases between. Germline V gene lookup returns CDR1 SEHNR and CDR2 FQNEAQ (reference sequence). The CDR3 extends over 17 amino acids. CDR3 DNA sequence: TGTGCCAGCAGCTTACCCCTCGGCAGGGAGAGAAATTCACCCCTCCACTTT. It is translated as CASSLPLGRERNSPLHF.

The V gene is TRBV5-1, the J gene TRBJ2-7, with D perhaps given as TRBD1 or TRBD2 (6 bases each). V lost 0 bases, J lost 6 bases, and 10 bases lay in between. Germline CDR1 reads SGHRS; CDR2 reads YFSETQ. The CDR3 consists of 13 residues. The chain's CDR3 is CASSLGQEGEQYF. In DNA, the CDR3 is TGCGCCAGCAGCTTGGGACAGGAGGGCGAGCAGTACTTC.

The V call is TRBV19, the J call TRBJ1-1; possibly TRBD1 for D (5 bases). The CDR3 is 17 amino acids. The V gene's germline CDR1 is LNHDA and CDR2 SQIVND (reference sequence). The V end lost 7 bases, the J end lost 0 bases, and 21 bases lay between the germline ends. CDR3 nucleotides: TGTGCCAGTACCTCCGAGGGAATAGGGGTCATGAACACTGAAGCTTTCTTT. It yields the protein CASTSEGIGVMNTEAFF.

This clone showed up just a few times. The V call is TRBV18, the J call TRBJ2-7; D gene unclear. The CDR3 is made up of 14 amino acids. Germline loops: CDR1 KGHSH, CDR2 LQKENI. V shed 3 bases and J shed 2 bases, with 11 bases lying between them. CDR3 nucleotide sequence: TGTGCCAGCTCACCGGTAGGGCAGACCTACGAGCAGTACTTC. As protein: CASSPVGQTYEQYF.

The sample holds one count of this clone. The chain uses TRBV4-3 and TRBJ2-4; 8 bases agree with TRBD2. Germline-derived CDR1 and CDR2 are LGHNA and YSLEER. There are 15 residues in the CDR3. Trimming removed 3 bases from V and 3 bases from J; junction bases left unmatched: 4. This CDR3 reads CASSQVSGDKNIQYF. CDR3 bases: TGCGCCAGCAGCCAGGTTAGCGGGGACAAAAACATTCAGTACTTC.

This chain joins TRBV5-5 and TRBJ1-3; unclear D gene. Germline values: CDR1 SGHKS, CDR2 YYEKEE (reference sequence). The V end lost 3 bases, the J end lost 3 bases, and 13 bases lay between the germline ends. This CDR3 region has 15 residues. The CDR3, as DNA: TGTGCCAGCAGCTGGGGTCCCCTCGGTGGAAACACCATATATTTT. Amino acid sequence: CASSWGPLGGNTIYF.

The genes are TRBV6-1 and TRBJ1-1, with TRBD1 matching 9 bases. V shed 3 bases, J shed 9 bases, and the junction held 5 bases outside the gene matches. There are 13 residues in the CDR3. CDR1 and CDR2 (germline): MNHNS, SASEGT. In DNA, the CDR3 is TGTGCCAGCAGTGAGTTGGACAGGGGAAAAGCTTTCTTT. It is translated as CASSELDRGKAFF.

The rearrangement links TRBV10-3 to TRBJ2-5; 11 bases are shared with TRBD2. Per the germline V gene, CDR1 is ENHRY and CDR2 is SYGVKD. The CDR3 totals 15 residues. J lost 5 bases, V lost 0 bases, and 2 bases had no gene match. In DNA, the CDR3 is TGTGCCATCAGTGAGTCGCCTAGCGGGGGGGAGACCCAGTACTTC. This sequence encodes CAISESPSGGETQYF.

The chain combines TRBV13 with TRBJ2-5; 9 bases match TRBD2. The CDR3 length is 15 residues. The germline V gene encodes CDR1 PRHDT and CDR2 FYEKMQ (reference sequence). The V and J ends lost 2 bases and 2 bases, in that order; junction bases with no gene match: 3. The CDR3, as DNA: TGTGCCAGCAGCTTACGCGGGGGGGCGCAAGAGACCCAGTACTTC. This codes for CASSLRGGAQETQYF.

This clone was detected once. The chain uses TRBV19 and TRBJ2-3; tentatively, D is TRBD1 or TRBD2 (5 bases each). CDR1 and CDR2 (germline): LNHDA, SQIVND (reference sequence). There are 15 residues in the CDR3. The V gene lost 4 bases and the J gene lost 4 bases, with 15 bases spanning the gap. CDR3: CASSRGVSRADTQYF. The CDR3 DNA sequence: TGTGCCAGTAGTAGAGGGGTCTCTCGGGCAGATACGCAGTATTTT.

The gene calls are TRBV19 and TRBJ1-3; D is unclear. Germline lookup yields CDR1 LNHDA and CDR2 SQIVND (reference sequence). Trimming left V 10 bases short and J 1 base short, with 11 bases between. The CDR3 consists of 13 residues. CDR3 in DNA: TGTGCCACCCGGAACAGATCTGGAAACACCATATATTTT. Protein product: CATRNRSGNTIYF.

This clone was counted a few times. The chain recombines TRBV7-3 with TRBJ1-1; no reliable D call. Trimming shortened V by 3 bases and J by 4 bases, and 9 bases separated the two germline ends. The CDR3 totals 13 residues. Germline CDR1 is SGHTA and CDR2 is FQGTGA. Here the CDR3 DNA reads TGTGCCAGCAGCTTTGGGGAGGGCACTGAAGCTTTCTTT. Translation: CASSFGEGTEAFF.

In its sample, this clone was seen once. The V and J genes are TRBV5-1 and TRBJ2-2; unclear D gene. V lost 0 bases to trimming and J lost 2 bases, with 11 bases between them. The germline gives CDR1 SGHRS, CDR2 YFSETQ. CDR3 length: 16 residues. The CDR3 loop is CASSLAPTSNTGELFF. DNA for the CDR3: TGCGCCAGCAGCTTGGCTCCGACTTCTAACACCGGGGAGCTGTTTTTT.

This rearrangement joins TRBV7-6 to TRBJ2-3, with TRBD2 matching 7 bases. CDR1 and CDR2 (germline): SGHVS, FNYEAQ. The CDR3 length is 14 residues. J was trimmed by 5 bases and V by 8 bases; bases with no gene match: 10. DNA for the CDR3: TGTGCCAGCGCCCCCGGTGGGGGGGTAGATACGCAGTATTTT. It encodes CASAPGGGVDTQYF.

The chain carries TRBV7-2 and TRBJ1-5; D perhaps matches TRBD1 (5 bases). The CDR3 loop spans 15 amino acids. V shed 3 bases and J shed 7 bases, with 16 bases lying between them. Per germline, CDR1 SGHTA and CDR2 FQGNSA. CDR3: CASSFSWGPLQPQHF. DNA for the CDR3: TGTGCCAGCAGCTTTAGCTGGGGCCCGCTACAGCCCCAGCATTTT.